These T cell receptor beta chains were read from a single sample in a study of cytomegalovirus exposure and HLA in healthy donors. This table comes from immunoSEQ multiplex PCR, and its TCRdb copy is limited to in-frame clones, with some not included. The sample gives 200,000 to 250,000 clones, over 70% of which show up once; 2.7% is in the top ten. The sample was PBMCs. These TCRs come from a woman between 55 and 75 years old in good health and CMV-seropositive. Both conserved end residues are part of each CDR3. Fields, in order: CDR3 length, clone size, V gene, J gene, CDR3 protein. Rows give clone size only sometimes, using once, few, many, or a class for an expanded clone.

cdr3_length: 15; clone_size: -; v_call: TRBV4-2; j_call: TRBJ2-3; cdr3_aa: CASSQGDRVADTQYF
cdr3_length: 12; clone_size: -; v_call: TRBV5-1; j_call: TRBJ1-2; cdr3_aa: CASSLFGVGYTF
cdr3_length: 14; clone_size: few; v_call: TRBV4-3; j_call: TRBJ1-6; cdr3_aa: CASSQEFPNSPLHF
cdr3_length: 15; clone_size: -; v_call: TRBV7-2; j_call: TRBJ2-5; cdr3_aa: CASSLSGQGRETQYF
cdr3_length: 15; clone_size: -; v_call: TRBV7-9; j_call: TRBJ1-4; cdr3_aa: CSSSLVQATNEKLFF
cdr3_length: 16; clone_size: few; v_call: TRBV29-1; j_call: TRBJ1-1; cdr3_aa: CSAWSLPWRMNTEAFF
cdr3_length: 14; clone_size: -; v_call: TRBV5-1; j_call: TRBJ2-2; cdr3_aa: CASSLATNTGELFF
cdr3_length: 14; clone_size: few; v_call: TRBV18; j_call: TRBJ2-7; cdr3_aa: CASTGGTSSYEQYF
cdr3_length: 16; clone_size: -; v_call: TRBV28; j_call: TRBJ1-5; cdr3_aa: CASSGGGTASNQPQHF
cdr3_length: 15; clone_size: medium-sized; v_call: TRBV6-1; j_call: TRBJ2-3; cdr3_aa: CASSEGTGGTDTQYF
cdr3_length: 14; clone_size: -; v_call: TRBV6-5; j_call: TRBJ1-2; cdr3_aa: CASSYSTGLYGYTF
cdr3_length: 14; clone_size: once; v_call: TRBV5-1; j_call: TRBJ2-7; cdr3_aa: CASSLQGRLYEQYF
cdr3_length: 15; clone_size: -; v_call: TRBV5-5; j_call: TRBJ2-7; cdr3_aa: CASSLVDLAVYEQYF
cdr3_length: 15; clone_size: -; v_call: TRBV5-4; j_call: TRBJ2-7; cdr3_aa: CASSSAGTLTYEQYF
cdr3_length: 13; clone_size: -; v_call: TRBV29-1; j_call: TRBJ2-5; cdr3_aa: CSVRQQGEETQYF
cdr3_length: 15; clone_size: -; v_call: TRBV27; j_call: TRBJ1-1; cdr3_aa: CASSLHRGYNTEAFF
cdr3_length: 13; clone_size: -; v_call: TRBV6-5; j_call: TRBJ1-1; cdr3_aa: CASFDRLNTEAFF
cdr3_length: 17; clone_size: -; v_call: TRBV28; j_call: TRBJ1-5; cdr3_aa: CASRGPGQGHRNQPQHF
cdr3_length: 16; clone_size: few; v_call: TRBV4-2; j_call: TRBJ2-7; cdr3_aa: CASSQDLALAGTEQYF
cdr3_length: 16; clone_size: -; v_call: TRBV7-2; j_call: TRBJ2-7; cdr3_aa: CASSFFLSGGVQEQYF
cdr3_length: 14; clone_size: -; v_call: TRBV18; j_call: TRBJ2-5; cdr3_aa: CASSPSGERETQYF
cdr3_length: 19; clone_size: -; v_call: TRBV5-1; j_call: TRBJ1-3; cdr3_aa: CASSAGTGVNRPGGNTIYF
cdr3_length: 16; clone_size: -; v_call: TRBV2; j_call: TRBJ2-2; cdr3_aa: CASGRTSGINTGELFF
cdr3_length: 12; clone_size: -; v_call: TRBV11-2; j_call: TRBJ1-1; cdr3_aa: CASTLLGAEAFF
cdr3_length: 15; clone_size: -; v_call: TRBV30; j_call: TRBJ2-2; cdr3_aa: CAWSLGQGATGELFF
cdr3_length: 16; clone_size: -; v_call: TRBV14; j_call: TRBJ2-3; cdr3_aa: CASSPWAAGASDTQYF
cdr3_length: 15; clone_size: -; v_call: TRBV19; j_call: TRBJ1-2; cdr3_aa: CASSLSTGDPYGYTF
cdr3_length: 14; clone_size: -; v_call: TRBV7-2; j_call: TRBJ2-5; cdr3_aa: CASSLDGRQETQYF
cdr3_length: 14; clone_size: -; v_call: TRBV5-4; j_call: TRBJ2-7; cdr3_aa: CASSQPGLAYEQYF
cdr3_length: 14; clone_size: -; v_call: TRBV6-1; j_call: TRBJ1-5; cdr3_aa: CASRAGHSNQPQHF
cdr3_length: 14; clone_size: -; v_call: TRBV30; j_call: TRBJ2-4; cdr3_aa: CAWNPQGPKNIQYF
cdr3_length: 16; clone_size: few; v_call: TRBV6-1; j_call: TRBJ2-7; cdr3_aa: CASSEGGSGRAHEQYF
cdr3_length: 14; clone_size: -; v_call: TRBV25-1; j_call: TRBJ1-1; cdr3_aa: CASSPNGGAKEAFF
cdr3_length: 16; clone_size: -; v_call: TRBV4-2; j_call: TRBJ1-4; cdr3_aa: CASSLGTGGTNEKLFF
cdr3_length: 13; clone_size: few; v_call: TRBV19; j_call: TRBJ1-1; cdr3_aa: CASTVGAGTEAFF
cdr3_length: 13; clone_size: -; v_call: TRBV7-6; j_call: TRBJ1-2; cdr3_aa: CASAQPGGYGYTF